This T cell receptor beta chain was sequenced in a study of PD-1 blockade in classical Hodgkin lymphoma. Some clones are missing from TCRdb's copy, which holds only in-frame ones; the method was immunoSEQ multiplex PCR. This table holds about 89,000 clones, 75% to 95% found once. This clone was found once. Documented time point: cycle 4 day 1 (C4D1), after five to seven weeks of nivolumab. Following autologous stem cell transplantation, relapse occurred in every patient, and exposure to brentuximab vedotin varied. The germline gives CDR1 MGHDK, CDR2 SYGVNS. The CDR3 is 18 residues long. After removal of 1 base from V and 6 bases from J, the junction contained 14 bases not matched to a gene.

This TCR derives from a human donor with classical Hodgkin lymphoma. This specimen consisted of peripheral blood mononuclear cells (PBMCs), obtained before the fourth cycle of nivolumab. V and J are TRBV25-1 and TRBJ1-4, with 7 bases that match TRBD1. The CDR3 sequence: CASSELGDSNPFYEKLFF. CDR3 in DNA: TGTGCCAGCAGTGAATTAGGGGACAGCAACCCTTTCTATGAAAAACTGTTTTTT.